This T cell receptor beta chain is from a study of shared clonotypes between healthy human individuals. As for the study in general: For every donor, three CD4 naive, three CD4 memory, two CD8 naive and one CD8 memory plates were used. General study findings and limits: Generally, naive subsets came out with larger estimated richness than memory subsets.

Worth noting for this clone: Its antigen is undetermined.

V was shortened by 0 bases and J by 0 bases, with 16 bases between the two germline ends. The CDR3 runs 18 residues. CDR1 and CDR2 (germline): SGHKS, YYEKEE (reference sequence). Adults of Caucasian background living in Nashville, Tennessee made up all donors. Using about 220 ng DNA, around 30,000 T cell genomes, the sorted-subset replicate PCRs were run. The method was immunoSEQ multiplex PCR; TCRdb's version includes in-frame clones alone and lacks a portion of them. The sample yields over a million clones, approximately 97% seen once. The chain joins TRBV5-5 to TRBJ1-3; no definite D call. The sequenced sample was naive CD4+ T cells sorted from blood. As for subset: CD45RA+ positively selected. The TCR was taken from a man aged 30 to 39 in good health. CDR3 bases: TGTGCCAGCAGCTTGGGAGTTCCTATGGGTGTCTCTGGAAACACCATATATTTT. This translates into CASSLGVPMGVSGNTIYF.